One sample yielded the 24 T cell receptor beta chains listed below, sequenced in a study of blood T cell repertoires in COVID-19. TCRdb's copy holds only in-frame clones and misses some; the assay was immunoSEQ multiplex PCR. Seen here are about 210,000 clones, 80% to 85% observed once, and the top ten hold about 8.9%. The sample comprised PBMCs or T cells enriched from blood (not recorded which). These receptors were taken from a woman between 50 and 59 years old with acute COVID-19.

The chain combines TRBV3-1 (or the pseudogene TRBV3-2) with TRBJ1-6, with D unclear. The CDR3 is 15 amino acids. Trimming pared 1 base from V and 5 bases from J, leaving 9 bases between. Germline CDR1 is LGHDT and CDR2 is YNNKEL (reference sequence). The CDR3 loop reads CASSQGPQNNSPLHF. As DNA, the CDR3 is TGTGCCAGCAGCCAAGGGCCTCAGAATAATTCACCCCTCCACTTT.

This clone was seen more than once but under ten times. The rearrangement uses TRBV5-1 and TRBJ1-2; possibly TRBD1 for D (5 bases). V lost 1 base to trimming and J lost 4 bases, with 8 bases between them. The CDR3 is 13 residues long. Germline V gene lookup returns CDR1 SGHRS and CDR2 YFSETQ. This CDR3 is CASSLQGGYGYTF. DNA for the CDR3: TGCGCCAGCAGCTTGCAGGGTGGCTATGGCTACACCTTC.

This chain uses TRBV3-1 (or the pseudogene TRBV3-2) with TRBJ1-3; TRBD1 aligns across 8 bases. The J segment lost 5 bases and the V segment lost 3 bases, leaving 3 bases of the junction unmatched. The CDR3 contains 14 residues. CDR1 is LGHDT and CDR2 is YNNKEL in the germline V gene (reference sequence). For the CDR3, the DNA is TGTGCCAGCAGCCAGGCAGGGGGCCGAAACACCATATATTTT. Protein product: CASSQAGGRNTIYF.

To note about this clone: Additional DNA sequences in this sample encode the identical CDR3. V gene TRBV7-2 combines with J gene TRBJ1-5, with unresolved D. Trimming took off 4 bases at V and 2 bases at J, with 9 bases between the two ends. Per germline, CDR1 SGHTA and CDR2 FQGNSA. The CDR3 length is 14 residues. CDR3 DNA: TGTGCCAGCAGCTGGACTGGGGGCAATCAGCCCCAGCATTTT. It translates to CASSWTGGNQPQHF.

This clone was counted once. The junction and the germline gene differ at one end; a read error may be behind it. The chain employs TRBV7-2 and TRBJ2-1; TRBD1 might be the D (6 bases). Germline V gene lookup returns CDR1 SGHTA and CDR2 FQGNSA. The CDR3 is 17 amino acids. The CDR3 protein is CASTLEGLAGVRNEQFF. In nucleotides, the CDR3 is TGTGCCAGCACCTTAGAGGGGTTGGCAGGGGTTAGGAATGAGCAGTTCTTC.

This clone showed up just a few times. The chain's CDR3 is CAISEWGGNTEAFF. In nucleotides, the CDR3 is TGTGCCATCAGTGAGTGGGGGGGAAACACTGAAGCTTTCTTT. The V call is TRBV10-3, the J call TRBJ1-1, with a possible D match to TRBD1 (5 bases). Deletions cut 1 base from V and 2 bases from J, with 8 bases between. Germline CDR1 is ENHRY and CDR2 is SYGVKD. This CDR3 comprises 14 residues.

The V gene is TRBV11-2, the J gene TRBJ2-4; perhaps TRBD1 as D (6 bases). The CDR3 length is 14 residues. Deletions cut 5 bases from V and 3 bases from J, with 11 bases between. Germline V gene lookup returns CDR1 SGHAT and CDR2 FQNNGV. The CDR3 DNA reads as TGTGCCAGCAGCCTAGCAGGGGTCAAAAACATTCAGTACTTC. The encoded protein is CASSLAGVKNIQYF.

The chain is built from TRBV24-1 and TRBJ2-1; a possible D gene is TRBD1 (6 bases). The CDR3 spans 12 residues. The V and J ends lost 3 bases and 8 bases respectively, with 7 bases between them. Germline V gene data show CDR1 as KGHDR and CDR2 as SFDVKD. CDR3: CATSDRQDEQFF. CDR3 DNA sequence: TGTGCCACCAGTGATCGACAGGATGAGCAGTTCTTC.

V is TRBV7-6 and J is TRBJ2-1; 7 bases map to TRBD1. J lost 0 bases, V lost 1 base, and 6 bases had no gene match. Germline CDR1 and CDR2: SGHVS and FNYEAQ. The CDR3 consists of 17 residues. CDR3 bases: TGTGCCAGCAGCTTAGGCTCGACAGGGAGCTCCTACAATGAGCAGTTCTTC. Amino acids: CASSLGSTGSSYNEQFF.

The chain combines TRBV6-5 with TRBJ2-3, with 8 bases matching TRBD2. V was clipped by 3 bases and J by 4 bases; unmatched bases: 3. Per the germline V gene, CDR1 is MNHEY and CDR2 is SVGAGI. This CDR3 is built from 14 residues. CDR3 bases: TGTGCCAGCAGTTATTCGGGGGGGTCAGATACGCAGTATTTT. It translates to CASSYSGGSDTQYF.

This sequence joins TRBV6-5 and TRBJ1-1; 11 bases match TRBD1. V lost 5 bases to trimming and J lost 3 bases; unmatched junction nucleotides: 5. Germline V lookup: CDR1 MNHEY, CDR2 SVGAGI. This CDR3 has 15 residues. CDR3: CASSLGQGADTEAFF. DNA of the CDR3: TGTGCCAGCAGTCTTGGACAGGGGGCGGACACTGAAGCTTTCTTT.

This clone occurred once. The gene calls are TRBV10-2 and TRBJ2-6; 8 bases are a match to TRBD1. V was pared by 3 bases and J by 2 bases, with 3 bases of the junction left unmatched. This CDR3 spans 16 amino acids. Germline V gene lookup returns CDR1 WSHSY and CDR2 SAAADI. CDR3: CASSDKQGAGANVLTF. DNA of the CDR3: TGCGCCAGCAGTGACAAACAGGGGGCTGGGGCCAACGTCCTGACTTTC.

V usage is TRBV7-2 and J usage is TRBJ2-4; TRBD1 agrees at 9 bases. This CDR3 is built from 16 residues. J was trimmed by 1 base and V by 4 bases; bases with no gene match: 5. The V gene's germline CDR1 is SGHTA and CDR2 FQGNSA. CDR3 sequence: CASSSNRGRAKNIQYF. CDR3 nucleotides: TGTGCCAGCAGCTCCAACAGGGGGCGCGCCAAAAACATTCAGTACTTC.

The sample holds one count of this clone. This chain connects TRBV7-2 to TRBJ2-3; 8 nucleotides match TRBD2. The V gene end was trimmed by 5 bases and the J gene end by 6 bases; junction bases not matched to a gene: 10. The germline V gene has CDR1 SGHTA and CDR2 FQGNSA. The CDR3 is 15 residues long. CDR3 nucleotide sequence: TGTGCCAGCAGCCCCTCGGGACTAGGGTTGGATACGCAGTATTTT. Its protein product is CASSPSGLGLDTQYF.

The V gene is TRBV5-1, the J gene TRBJ2-5, with D unresolved. The CDR3 has 13 residues. Germline CDR1 SGHRS, CDR2 YFSETQ. Trimming removed 5 bases from V and 7 bases from J, with 15 bases in between. For the CDR3, the DNA is TGCGCCAGCAGTTCCGACGGCACGGGGACCCAGTACTTC. Amino acids: CASSSDGTGTQYF.

This rearrangement joins TRBV7-2 to TRBJ2-7; 8 bases are shared with TRBD2. V was pared by 3 bases and J by 2 bases, with 6 bases of the junction left unmatched. The CDR3 loop spans 15 amino acids. From germline, CDR1 is SGHTA and CDR2 FQGNSA. Written as DNA, the CDR3 is TGTGCCAGCAGCTTGGGACTAGTCATGGCCTACGAGCAGTACTTC. Its protein is CASSLGLVMAYEQYF.

CDR3 in amino acids: CASDGVGGPTTGELFF. In DNA, the CDR3 is TGTGCCAGCGATGGGGTCGGAGGACCCACCACCGGGGAGCTGTTTTTT. The chain links TRBV2 to TRBJ2-2; a possible D gene is TRBD2 (5 bases). The CDR3 has 16 residues. The V end was cut by 8 bases, the J end by 4 bases, with 20 bases between. Germline CDR1 reads SNHLY; CDR2 reads FYNNEI.

The chain joins TRBV19 to TRBJ2-7; D is unclear. CDR3 length: 14 residues. V lost 9 bases to trimming and J lost 0 bases, with 15 bases between them. CDR1 is LNHDA and CDR2 is SQIVND in the germline V gene (reference sequence). DNA of the CDR3: TGTGCCAGCTCTCGATTCGGTAGCTCCTACGAGCAGTACTTC. It is translated as CASSRFGSSYEQYF.

The rearrangement joins TRBV24-1 to TRBJ2-7, with D maybe TRBD2 (6 bases). This CDR3 is built from 17 residues. Germline V gene lookup returns CDR1 KGHDR and CDR2 SFDVKD. V was shortened by 3 bases and J by 1 base, with 18 bases between the two germline ends. This chain's CDR3 is CATSDPGGGGKSYEQYF. CDR3 coding DNA: TGTGCCACCAGTGATCCCGGAGGCGGCGGGAAATCCTACGAGCAGTACTTC.

This sequence joins TRBV4-2 and TRBJ2-7, with 12 positions matching TRBD2. The V gene end was trimmed by 0 bases and the J gene end by 5 bases; junction bases not matched to a gene: 11. Germline values: CDR1 LGHNA, CDR2 YNFKEQ. The CDR3 sequence is 18 residues long. This chain's CDR3 is CASSQDSLAGGAGNEQYF. The CDR3 DNA is TGTGCCAGCAGCCAAGATAGCCTAGCGGGAGGGGCTGGGAACGAGCAGTACTTC.

This chain uses TRBV5-1 with TRBJ2-7; D gene unclear. Germline CDR1 reads SGHRS; CDR2 reads YFSETQ. The CDR3 is 15 residues long. The germline V and J ends were trimmed by 0 bases and 2 bases, with 12 bases remaining between them. CDR3 nucleotides: TGCGCCAGCAGCTTGGGTGGTAGCTCCACCTACGAGCAGTACTTC. It codes for CASSLGGSSTYEQYF.

The chain links TRBV6-5 to TRBJ1-1; D is unresolved. The germline V gene has CDR1 MNHEY and CDR2 SVGAGI. The CDR3 contains 15 residues. V was trimmed by 6 bases and J by 4 bases, leaving 18 bases between them. CDR3 loop: CASRAREQLATEAFF. The CDR3 DNA is TGTGCCAGCAGAGCTCGGGAGCAGCTCGCCACTGAAGCTTTCTTT.

This clone was seen a handful of times. The chain links TRBV3-1 (or the pseudogene TRBV3-2) to TRBJ1-3; weak D call: TRBD1 (5 bases). Germline values: CDR1 LGHDT, CDR2 YNNKEL (reference sequence). The CDR3 is 16 residues long. V lost 4 bases and J 0 bases, leaving 13 bases between the germline ends. CDR3 nucleotide sequence: TGTGCCAGCAGCCCATGGGGGGGGGTCTCTGGAAACACCATATATTTT. Translation: CASSPWGGVSGNTIYF.

V is TRBV4-3 and J is TRBJ2-3, with 7 bases that match TRBD2. Germline lookup yields CDR1 LGHNA and CDR2 YSLEER. J was trimmed by 2 bases and V by 1 base; bases with no gene match: 6. This CDR3 is built from 16 residues. The CDR3 sequence: CASSQGRAGLTDTQYF. The CDR3 nucleotides are TGCGCCAGCAGCCAAGGTCGAGCGGGACTCACAGATACGCAGTATTTT.